What follows are 24 T cell receptor beta chains derived from one specimen sequenced in a study of response to subunit inactivated influenza vaccine (dated by TCRdb to 2016 to 2019). The library was generated by RT-PCR. For sequencing, an Illumina HiSeq 2500 was employed. TCRdb passed the public sequencing reads through fastp at Q25 and MiXCR, retaining productive beta sequences. Each CDR3 protein appears once, grouped with its most common genes and DNA. The table for this sample lists some 540,000 distinct CDR3 sequences; around 25% of them were counted only once. Approximately 3% of the sample is taken by the ten largest. The same sample was also used in a study of T cells expressing NK-cell markers. The second publication reports: The TCR beta cDNA libraries were made using 5'RACE template switching, a step that added both a universal primer site and unique molecular identifiers.

Sequencing used CD4+ T cells sorted from PBMCs, obtained 12 days after vaccination. The receptors were sampled from a man in his fifties who received an inactivated influenza vaccine. Donor details come from another sample of the same person, matched by shared clones.

J is TRBJ2-1 and V is TRBV20-1, with D possibly being TRBD2 (7 bases). The CDR3 is 18 amino acids. The V end lost 3 bases, the J end lost 3 bases, and 24 bases lay between the germline ends. Germline assignment: CDR1 DFQATT and CDR2 SNEGSKA (reference sequence). The CDR3 nucleotides read TGCAGTGCTAGGTCGTCGGGGGGCGGGAGCAGGATCTACAATGAGCAGTTCTTC. Translating gives CSARSSGGGSRIYNEQFF.

This clonotype was counted only a few times. The rearrangement joins TRBV19 to TRBJ2-1; the match to TRBD2 covers 9 bases. Germline V lookup: CDR1 LNHDA, CDR2 SQIVND (reference sequence). CDR3 length: 18 residues. V lost 10 bases to trimming and J lost 5 bases; unmatched junction nucleotides: 21. The CDR3 region has the DNA TGTGCCACCTCTATCCGAGTCCCCGCTAGCGGGGTCAACAATGAGCAGTTCTTC. Its protein is CATSIRVPASGVNNEQFF.

This clonotype has a handful of counts. DNA of the CDR3: TGTGCCTGGAGCGATACAGGGGGCCCGCGGGAGACCCAGTACTTC. This codes for CAWSDTGGPRETQYF. This sequence joins TRBV30 and TRBJ2-5; 9 bases fit TRBD1. CDR3 length equals 15 residues. Losses at the gene ends were 3 bases for V and 5 bases for J; bases not matched to a gene: 10. Germline V gives CDR1 GTSNPN, CDR2 SVGIG (reference sequence).

This rearrangement joins TRBV7-8 to TRBJ2-7, with D perhaps given as TRBD1 or TRBD2 (6 bases each). V shed 5 bases and J shed 4 bases, with 21 bases lying between them. The CDR3 runs 16 residues. In germline, CDR1 is SGHVS, CDR2 FQNEAQ. CDR3 loop: CASSLRVPGATYEQYF. For the CDR3, the DNA is TGTGCCAGCAGCCTTCGGGTACCGGGGGCTACTTACGAGCAGTACTTC.

The V gene is TRBV11-3, the J gene TRBJ2-2; no clear D gene. V was pared by 1 base and J by 6 bases, with 6 bases between. This CDR3 has 13 residues. Germline values: CDR1 SGHNT, CDR2 YENEEA. The chain's CDR3 is CASSLVFAGELFF. The CDR3 DNA follows: TGTGCCAGCAGCTTAGTCTTCGCCGGGGAGCTGTTTTTT.

The rearrangement joins TRBV7-9 to TRBJ1-3; a possible D gene is TRBD1 (5 bases). The V and J ends lost 5 bases and 4 bases respectively, with 15 bases between them. Germline values: CDR1 SEHNR, CDR2 FQNEAQ (reference sequence). The CDR3 spans 15 residues. The CDR3 DNA sequence: TGTGCCAGCAGCGCCCAGGGACTGATCGGAAACACCATATATTTT. Protein: CASSAQGLIGNTIYF. Full variable domain (missing parts from reference TRBV7-9 and TRBJ1-3): DTGVSQNPRHKITKRGQNVTFRCDPISEHNRLYWYRQTLGQGPEFLTYFQNEAQLEKSRLLSDRFSAERPKGSFSTLEIQRTEQGDSAMYLCASSAQGLIGNTIYFGEGSWLTVV.

J is TRBJ1-5 and V is TRBV20-1; the D gene is possibly TRBD1 (6 bases). The CDR3 has 14 residues. CDR1 and CDR2 from the germline V gene are DFQATT and SNEGSKA (reference sequence). Trimming stripped 2 bases from V and 1 base from J, with 9 bases between. CDR3 sequence: CSARLGASNQPQHF. Here the CDR3 DNA reads TGCAGTGCTAGATTGGGGGCAAGCAATCAGCCCCAGCATTTT.

This rearrangement joins TRBV7-2 to TRBJ1-4, with 8 bases identical to TRBD1. The junction had 3 bases not matched to a gene; V was cut back by 4 bases and J by 8 bases. CDR3 size: 13 residues. Germline V gene sequence: CDR1 SGHTA, CDR2 FQGNSA. This CDR3 reads CASSSGQGEKLFF. CDR3 in DNA: TGTGCCAGCAGCTCCGGACAGGGAGAAAAACTGTTTTTT.

This clonotype occurred many times. The chain employs TRBV7-6 and TRBJ2-2; possibly TRBD2 for D (5 bases). The V and J ends lost 5 bases and 4 bases respectively, with 14 bases between them. The V gene's germline CDR1 is SGHVS and CDR2 FNYEAQ. This CDR3 spans 15 amino acids. CDR3 nucleotide sequence: TGTGCCAGCAGCCCAAGAAGGACTCGCACCGGGGAGCTGTTTTTT. This encodes CASSPRRTRTGELFF.

J is TRBJ2-2 and V is TRBV2, with 7 bases that match TRBD2. Germline values: CDR1 SNHLY, CDR2 FYNNEI. This CDR3 contains 13 residues. V trimming: 8 bases; J trimming: 5 bases; junction bases outside the gene matches: 5. CDR3 protein: CASAREGTGELFF. For the CDR3, the DNA is TGTGCCAGCGCTAGGGAGGGGACCGGGGAGCTGTTTTTT.

This CDR3 is CSARGQGAILYQETQYF. The CDR3 DNA reads as TGCAGTGCTAGGGGACAGGGGGCGATCCTGTACCAAGAGACCCAGTACTTC. The chain recombines TRBV20-1 with TRBJ2-5; 12 bases agree with TRBD1. Germline trimming cut 3 bases from V and 0 bases from J; bases unmatched to any gene: 8. The CDR3 loop spans 17 amino acids. Germline V CDR1 and CDR2: DFQATT, SNEGSKA (reference sequence).

The chain's CDR3 is CSAGSDRDEQYF. The CDR3 nucleotides read TGCAGTGCTGGGTCTGACAGGGACGAGCAGTACTTC. V is TRBV20-1 and J is TRBJ2-7, with 7 bases aligning to TRBD1. This CDR3 is 12 amino acids long. Per the germline V gene, CDR1 is DFQATT and CDR2 is SNEGSKA (reference sequence). Trimming removed 5 bases from V and 5 bases from J; junction bases left unmatched: 6.

This clonotype was counted many times. The chain employs TRBV10-1 and TRBJ1-1, with D unclear. The V gene's germline CDR1 is WNHNN and CDR2 SYGVQD (reference sequence). V gave up 6 bases and J gave up 5 bases, with 10 bases separating them. The CDR3 has 12 amino acids. The CDR3 DNA follows: TGCGCCAGCAGCCAGAGACGGACTGAAGCTTTCTTT. Residues: CASSQRRTEAFF.

This clonotype was counted a few times. The chain joins TRBV7-9 to TRBJ2-7; 7 bases line up with TRBD1. Germline lookup yields CDR1 SEHNR and CDR2 FQNEAQ (reference sequence). This CDR3 contains 14 residues. With 5 bases clipped from V and 7 bases from J, the junction kept 11 bases outside the gene matches. The CDR3 loop reads CASSDPGQSKEQYF. The CDR3 coding sequence is TGTGCCAGCAGCGATCCGGGACAGTCTAAAGAGCAGTACTTC.

This chain links TRBV11-2 with TRBJ2-7; either TRBD1 or TRBD2 may fit D (5 bases each). V gave up 5 bases and J gave up 3 bases, with 17 bases separating them. The CDR3 has 15 amino acids. CDR1 and CDR2 from the germline V gene are SGHAT and FQNNGV. The DNA of the CDR3 is TGTGCCAGCAGCCTAAACCCTGGGGACCACTACGAGCAGTACTTC. Translation gives CASSLNPGDHYEQYF.

The CDR3 DNA reads TGTGCCAGCAGCCAGCCCCCCGAGGACGAAAAACTGTTTTTT. Encoded protein: CASSQPPEDEKLFF. The V call is TRBV7-9, the J call TRBJ1-4; D unclear. V gave up 5 bases and J gave up 8 bases, with 15 bases separating them. Germline V gene sequence: CDR1 SEHNR, CDR2 FQNEAQ (reference sequence). CDR3 length: 14 amino acids.

The rearrangement uses TRBV6-5 and TRBJ1-1; D uncertain. V lost 0 bases to trimming and J lost 4 bases, with 15 bases between them. The germline gives CDR1 MNHEY, CDR2 SVGAGI. The CDR3 contains 16 residues. This CDR3 reads CASSYSRVGVATEAFF. Here the CDR3 DNA reads TGTGCCAGCAGTTACTCGAGAGTCGGGGTGGCCACTGAAGCTTTCTTT.

The rearrangement uses TRBV27 and TRBJ2-7; D is possibly TRBD1 (6 bases). CDR1 is MNHEY and CDR2 is SMNVEV in the germline V gene (reference sequence). This CDR3 contains 14 residues. The V gene lost 4 bases and the J gene lost 12 bases, with 22 bases spanning the gap. Here the CDR3 DNA reads TGTGCCAGCAGTTCCCTCCCACCTGGCAGGGGAAGGTACTTC. This codes for CASSSLPPGRGRYF.

V is TRBV5-1 and J is TRBJ2-7, with D uncertain. The germline V and J ends were trimmed by 0 bases and 5 bases, with 18 bases remaining between them. This CDR3 contains 16 residues. Germline V gene sequence: CDR1 SGHRS, CDR2 YFSETQ. CDR3 DNA sequence: TGCGCCAGCAGCTTGGGGCACGGTAAGGAGACCGACGAGCAGTACTTC. This gives the protein CASSLGHGKETDEQYF.

This clonotype was seen more than once but under ten times. J is TRBJ1-5 and V is TRBV4-3; D not certain. Looked up from germline, CDR1 is LGHNA and CDR2 is YSLEER. The CDR3 has 16 amino acids. Trimming pared 1 base from V and 0 bases from J, leaving 10 bases between. CDR3 region: CASSQVHGLSNQPQHF. CDR3 bases: TGCGCCAGCAGCCAAGTACACGGCCTTAGCAATCAGCCCCAGCATTTT.

The V gene is TRBV5-6, the J gene TRBJ1-5; unclear D gene. V gave up 4 bases and J gave up 9 bases, with 17 bases separating them. CDR1 and CDR2 (germline): SGHDT, YYEEEE. The CDR3 loop spans 14 amino acids. CDR3: CASSLTVPPGPQHF. The DNA of the CDR3 is TGTGCCAGCAGCCTAACCGTCCCGCCAGGGCCCCAGCATTTT. Full variable domain (missing parts from reference TRBV5-6 and TRBJ1-5): DAGVTQSPTHLIKTRGQQVTLRCSPKSGHDTVSWYQQALGQGPQFIFQYYEEEERQRGNFPDRFSGHQFPNYSSELNVNALLLGDSALYLCASSLTVPPGPQHFGDGTRLSIL.

V usage is TRBV14 and J usage is TRBJ2-1, with D hard to call. CDR1 and CDR2 from the germline V gene are SGHDN and FVKESK. The V end was cut by 0 bases, the J end by 0 bases, with 9 bases between. The CDR3 spans 16 residues. CDR3 nucleotides: TGTGCCAGCAGCCAAGATTTCCTCTCCTCCTACAATGAGCAGTTCTTC. Its translation: CASSQDFLSSYNEQFF.

This clonotype was recorded a few times. The chain links TRBV19 to TRBJ2-2; 9 bases match TRBD1. V lost 7 bases to trimming and J lost 6 bases; unmatched junction nucleotides: 6. The CDR3 is made up of 14 amino acids. Germline CDR1 is LNHDA and CDR2 is SQIVND (reference sequence). The CDR3 protein is CASKGQGKSGELFF. CDR3 bases: TGTGCCAGTAAGGGACAGGGCAAGTCCGGGGAGCTGTTTTTT.

This chain links TRBV12-3 or TRBV12-4 with TRBJ2-7; D unresolved. This CDR3 is built from 14 residues. V dropped 1 base and J dropped 6 bases, with 13 bases sitting between them. The DNA of the CDR3 is TGTGCCAGCAGTTTAGACCCTGGCGTAGCCGAGCAGTACTTC. Translating it yields CASSLDPGVAEQYF.